A single sample is the source of the 11 T cell receptor beta chains below, sequenced in a study of blood T cells in healthy people across ages. Next came a second PCR, run for about 7 to 12 cycles, which used a sample-barcoded 5' primer along with a J-beta primer mix. Each CDR3 protein gets one entry after TCRdb re-called the 5' RACE reads with MiXCR. The sample consists of around 1,700,000 distinct CDR3 sequences, about 30% of them appearing once. Sequencing was performed on blood. The receptors were gathered from a woman aged 25 to 39 in good health.

This clonotype was seen a handful of times. The chain joins TRBV14 to TRBJ2-6; D call uncertain. Germline assignment: CDR1 SGHDN and CDR2 FVKESK. This CDR3 has 17 residues. V gave up 6 bases and J gave up 0 bases, with 15 bases separating them. The DNA for the CDR3 is TGTGCCAGCAGTAAGATCGCGGATCTCTCTGGGGCCAACGTCCTGACTTTC. This gives the protein CASSKIADLSGANVLTF.

As regards this clonotype: A single base separates this from a much larger clone, so it may be a read error. This rearrangement joins TRBV4-1 to TRBJ2-7, with D unclear. Germline V gene sequence: CDR1 MGHRA, CDR2 YSYEKL. The CDR3 covers 18 residues. Trimming pared 0 bases from V and 4 bases from J, leaving 22 bases between. CDR3 amino acids: CASSQDGPTTLLGYEQYF. The CDR3 DNA follows: TGCGCCAGCAGCCAAGACGGTCCCACGACACTTCTTGGGTACGAGCAGTACTTC.

The J gene is TRBJ1-6, the V gene TRBV20-1, with TRBD1 matching 10 bases. The germline gives CDR1 DFQATT, CDR2 SNEGSKA (reference sequence). V trimming: 5 bases; J trimming: 7 bases; junction bases outside the gene matches: 8. The CDR3 consists of 15 residues. CDR3 amino acids: CSAVPGQGRNSPLHF. Written as DNA, the CDR3 is TGCAGTGCTGTCCCGGGACAGGGGAGGAATTCACCCCTCCACTTT.

The sample holds a few counts of this clonotype. CDR3 sequence reads: CASSPGASGSMVGEDEQFF. The CDR3 nucleotides read TGTGCCAGCAGCCCCGGGGCTAGCGGGAGTATGGTCGGGGAGGATGAGCAGTTCTTC. This chain connects TRBV11-2 to TRBJ2-1; 10 bases are a match to TRBD2. CDR3 length: 19 amino acids. Germline V gene lookup returns CDR1 SGHAT and CDR2 FQNNGV. V lost 5 bases and J lost 8; bases outside the gene matches: 21.

V and J are TRBV6-5 and TRBJ1-2; 10 nucleotides agree with TRBD1. The CDR3 length is 20 residues. The V and J ends lost 0 bases and 2 bases, in that order; junction bases with no gene match: 15. CDR1 MNHEY and CDR2 SVGAGI come from the germline V gene. Here the CDR3 reads CASSYSGTGVMGGSNYGYTF. For the CDR3, the DNA is TGTGCCAGCAGTTACTCGGGGACAGGGGTAATGGGGGGTTCCAACTATGGCTACACCTTC.

The chain carries TRBV7-2 and TRBJ2-7, with unresolved D. This CDR3 has 13 amino acids. Germline lookup yields CDR1 SGHTA and CDR2 FQGNSA. V lost 2 bases to trimming and J lost 5 bases, with 10 bases between them. CDR3 sequence: CASSLPAPHEQYF. DNA of the CDR3: TGTGCCAGCAGCTTACCCGCTCCCCACGAGCAGTACTTC.

The chain is built from TRBV12-3 or TRBV12-4 and TRBJ2-5; D might be TRBD2 (5 bases). The CDR3 spans 14 residues. V lost 5 bases and J lost 5, with 15 bases in between. CDR3: CASSLGTGWETQYF. In DNA, the CDR3 is TGTGCCAGCAGTCTCGGAACGGGGTGGGAGACCCAGTACTTC.

V gene TRBV10-3 combines with J gene TRBJ1-1; 7 positions agree with TRBD1. Looked up from germline, CDR1 is ENHRY and CDR2 is SYGVKD. CDR3 length: 13 amino acids. V gave up 6 bases and J gave up 6 bases; unmatched junction bases: 7. As DNA, the CDR3 is TGTGCCATCAGCTACAGGGGCCTGGCTGAAGCTTTCTTT. Protein: CAISYRGLAEAFF.

There are a few counts of this clonotype. The chain combines TRBV2 with TRBJ2-6; 8 bases align to TRBD2. Germline assignment: CDR1 SNHLY and CDR2 FYNNEI. Trimming at V came to 6 bases and at J to 0 bases, leaving 7 bases not matched to a gene. The CDR3 runs 17 residues. The DNA for the CDR3 is TGTGCCAGCAGGGAGGAGCGGGGGAGCTCTGGGGCCAACGTCCTGACTTTC. Its protein product is CASREERGSSGANVLTF.

This clonotype was counted a few times. The CDR3 nucleotides read TGTGCCAGCAGCTTCGGGGAGTGGGAGCAGTACTTC. Encoded protein: CASSFGEWEQYF. J is TRBJ2-7 and V is TRBV7-2, with D perhaps matching TRBD2 (5 bases). Germline lookup yields CDR1 SGHTA and CDR2 FQGNSA. This CDR3 region has 12 residues. Between the trimmed V and J ends, which lost 3 bases and 7 bases, there was a span of 10 bases.

This clonotype was counted a few times. The gene calls are TRBV7-3 and TRBJ1-1, with D hard to call. The V gene's germline CDR1 is SGHTA and CDR2 FQGTGA. Trimming cost V 1 base and J 0 bases, with 12 bases left between them. The CDR3 covers 16 residues. The CDR3 loop reads CASSLSSVRLNTEAFF. The CDR3 DNA is TGTGCCAGCAGCTTAAGTTCGGTTAGGTTGAACACTGAAGCTTTCTTT.